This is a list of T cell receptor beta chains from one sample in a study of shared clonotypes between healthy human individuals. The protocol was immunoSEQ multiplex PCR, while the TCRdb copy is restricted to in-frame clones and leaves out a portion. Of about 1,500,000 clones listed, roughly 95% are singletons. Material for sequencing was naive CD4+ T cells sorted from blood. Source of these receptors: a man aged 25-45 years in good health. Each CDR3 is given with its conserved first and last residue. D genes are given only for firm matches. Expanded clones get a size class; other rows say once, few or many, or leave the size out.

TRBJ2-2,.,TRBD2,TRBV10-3,CAIIGDPGLAGSGELFF,TGTGCCATCATTGGCGACCCGGGACTAGCGGGATCCGGGGAGCTGTTTTTT
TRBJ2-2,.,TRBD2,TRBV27,CASSTLAGGAGELFF,TGTGCCAGCAGTACGCTAGCGGGGGGGGCCGGGGAGCTGTTTTTT
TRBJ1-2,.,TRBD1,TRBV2,CASSGPTGTYGYTF,TGTGCCAGCAGTGGGCCGACAGGGACCTATGGCTACACCTTC
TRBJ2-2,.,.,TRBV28,CASSPLRGAPTGELFF,TGTGCCAGCAGTCCCCTCCGGGGGGCGCCCACCGGGGAGCTGTTTTTT
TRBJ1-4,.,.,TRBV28,CASRLTQGEKLFF,TGTGCCAGCAGACTCACACAGGGAGAAAAACTGTTTTTT
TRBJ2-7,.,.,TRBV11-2,CASSQGGLGENEQYF,TGTGCCAGCAGCCAAGGCGGGCTAGGGGAAAACGAGCAGTACTTC
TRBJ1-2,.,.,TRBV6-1,CASSGTARFNYGYTF,TGTGCCAGCAGTGGGACAGCCAGATTTAACTATGGCTACACCTTC
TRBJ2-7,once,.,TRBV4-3,CASSREPYFYEQYF,TGCGCCAGCAGCCGGGAACCATACTTCTACGAGCAGTACTTC
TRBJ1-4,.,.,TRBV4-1,CASSQLPIGPVEKLFF,TGCGCCAGCAGCCAGTTACCTATCGGGCCTGTGGAAAAACTGTTTTTT
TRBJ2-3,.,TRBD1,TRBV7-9,CASSLEGTGTDTQYF,TGTGCCAGCAGCTTAGAGGGGACAGGGACAGATACGCAGTATTTT
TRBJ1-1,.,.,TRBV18,CASSPLNTEAFF,TGTGCCAGCTCACCGCTGAACACTGAAGCTTTCTTT
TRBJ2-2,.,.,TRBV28,CASTWGTGELFF,TGTGCCAGCACCTGGGGAACCGGGGAGCTGTTTTTT
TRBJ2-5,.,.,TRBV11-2,CASGPPQGRQETQYF,TGTGCCAGCGGACCCCCTCAAGGTCGACAAGAGACCCAGTACTTC
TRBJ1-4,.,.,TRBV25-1,CASSDGGRNNEKLFF,TGTGCCAGCAGTGATGGGGGTCGGAACAATGAAAAACTGTTTTTT
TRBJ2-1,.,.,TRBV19,CASSGIGRDEQFF,TGTGCCAGTAGCGGAATAGGCCGCGATGAGCAGTTCTTC
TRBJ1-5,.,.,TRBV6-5,CASRAQGYQPQHF,TGTGCCAGCAGAGCACAGGGTTATCAGCCCCAGCATTTT
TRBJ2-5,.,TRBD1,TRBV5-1,CASSGVTGLGGETQYF,TGCGCCAGCAGCGGCGTGACAGGGCTGGGCGGGGAGACCCAGTACTTC
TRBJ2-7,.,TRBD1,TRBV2,CASSLRLSGQDYEQYF,TGTGCCAGCAGTTTACGGCTAAGTGGACAGGACTACGAGCAGTACTTC
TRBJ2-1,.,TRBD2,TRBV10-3,CAISESQRTSGKYNEQFF,TGTGCCATCAGTGAGTCCCAGAGGACTAGCGGTAAATACAATGAGCAGTTCTTC
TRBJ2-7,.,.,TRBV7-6,CASSFGEGDYEQYF,TGTGCCAGCAGCTTCGGGGAAGGGGACTACGAGCAGTACTTC
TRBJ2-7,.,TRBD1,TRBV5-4,CASSGGTGDPYEQYF,TGTGCCAGCAGCGGGGGGACAGGGGATCCCTACGAGCAGTACTTC
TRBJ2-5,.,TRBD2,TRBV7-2,CASSYLAGEQTQYF,TGTGCCAGCAGCTACCTAGCGGGAGAGCAGACCCAGTACTTC
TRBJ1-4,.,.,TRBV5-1,CASSSHEDGDEKLFF,TGCGCCAGCAGCTCCCACGAGGACGGCGATGAAAAACTGTTTTTT
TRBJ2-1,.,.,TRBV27,CASSRTFGEQFF,TGTGCCAGCAGTCGGACGTTTGGGGAGCAGTTCTTC
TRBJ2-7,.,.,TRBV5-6,CASSLGPTGTYEQYF,TGTGCCAGCAGCTTGGGCCCCACGGGAACCTACGAGCAGTACTTC
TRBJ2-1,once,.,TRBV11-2,CASSSLRESNEQFF,TGTGCCAGCAGCTCCCTTCGAGAGAGTAATGAGCAGTTCTTC
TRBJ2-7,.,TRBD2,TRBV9,CASSVSPGTSGSYEQYF,TGTGCCAGCAGCGTATCCCCGGGGACTAGCGGATCCTACGAGCAGTACTTC
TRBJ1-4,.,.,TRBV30,CAWTSNEKLFF,TGTGCCTGGACAAGTAATGAAAAACTGTTTTTT
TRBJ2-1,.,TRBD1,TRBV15,CATSSDGTGPYNEQFF,TGTGCCACCAGCAGCGATGGGACAGGGCCTTACAATGAGCAGTTCTTC
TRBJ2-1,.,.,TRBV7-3,CASSQGISHYNEQFF,TGTGCCAGCAGCCAAGGGATCTCCCACTACAATGAGCAGTTCTTC
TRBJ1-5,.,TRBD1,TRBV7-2,CASSPGTGAQPQHF,TGTGCCAGCAGCCCGGGGACAGGGGCACAGCCCCAGCATTTT
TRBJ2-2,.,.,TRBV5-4,CASSPEAANTGELFF,TGTGCCAGCAGCCCGGAAGCAGCAAACACCGGGGAGCTGTTTTTT
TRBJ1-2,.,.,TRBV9,CASSVGSGWIGYTF,TGTGCCAGCAGCGTAGGGTCAGGGTGGATTGGCTACACCTTC
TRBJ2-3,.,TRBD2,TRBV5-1,CASTSAGVGTDTQYF,TGCGCCAGCACATCAGCGGGAGTGGGCACAGATACGCAGTATTTT
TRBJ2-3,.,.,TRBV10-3,CAISITRSTDTQYF,TGTGCCATCAGTATAACCAGGAGCACAGATACGCAGTATTTT
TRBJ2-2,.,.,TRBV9,CASSSIPLVSSGELFF,TGTGCCAGCAGCTCGATCCCGTTGGTCTCTTCCGGGGAGCTGTTTTTT
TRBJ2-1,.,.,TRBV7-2,CASSLDLIYNEQFF,TGTGCCAGCAGCTTAGACTTGATATACAATGAGCAGTTCTTC
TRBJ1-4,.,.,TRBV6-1,CASSSWGRSNEKLFF,TGTGCCAGCAGTTCATGGGGACGGAGTAATGAAAAACTGTTTTTT
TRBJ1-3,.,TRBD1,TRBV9,CASSPGGFSSGNTIYF,TGTGCCAGCAGCCCAGGGGGGTTTAGCTCTGGAAACACCATATATTTT
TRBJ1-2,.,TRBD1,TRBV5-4,CASSSTGEFNYGYTF,TGTGCCAGCAGCAGTACAGGGGAATTTAACTATGGCTACACCTTC
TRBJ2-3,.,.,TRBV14,CASSQRDTQYF,TGTGCCAGCAGCCAAAGAGATACGCAGTATTTT
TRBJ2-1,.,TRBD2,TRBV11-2,CASSFNLAGARVQFF,TGTGCCAGCAGCTTTAACCTAGCGGGAGCACGGGTGCAGTTCTTC
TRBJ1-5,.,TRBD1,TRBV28,CASRPWTGLNQPQHF,TGTGCCAGCAGGCCCTGGACAGGGCTTAATCAGCCCCAGCATTTT
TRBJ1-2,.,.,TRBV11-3,CASSLGGTENYGYTF,TGTGCCAGCAGCTTAGGGGGGACGGAAAACTATGGCTACACCTTC
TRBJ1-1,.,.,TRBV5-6,CASSLGGRAFF,TGTGCCAGCAGCTTGGGGGGGAGAGCTTTCTTT
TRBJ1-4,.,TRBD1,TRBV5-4,CASSLEQGAGKLFF,TGTGCCAGCAGCTTGGAACAGGGGGCGGGAAAACTGTTTTTT
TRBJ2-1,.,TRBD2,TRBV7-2,CASSQNGLGAINEQFF,TGTGCCAGCAGCCAAAACGGACTAGGGGCCATCAATGAGCAGTTCTTC
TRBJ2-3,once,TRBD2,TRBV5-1,CASRTSGNSDTQYF,TGCGCCAGCAGGACTAGCGGGAACTCAGATACGCAGTATTTT
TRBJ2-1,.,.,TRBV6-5,CASSYSWGIYNEQFF,TGTGCCAGCAGTTACTCCTGGGGAATCTACAATGAGCAGTTCTTC
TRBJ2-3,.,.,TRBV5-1,CASSPQIPTRGTSTDTQYF,TGCGCCAGCAGCCCTCAGATCCCAACTAGAGGGACTAGCACAGATACGCAGTATTTT
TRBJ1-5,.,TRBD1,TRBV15,CATNRDRNQPQHF,TGTGCCACCAACCGGGACAGGAATCAGCCCCAGCATTTT
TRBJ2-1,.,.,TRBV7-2,CASSSSAASSYNEQFF,TGTGCCAGCAGCTCTTCGGCGGCCAGCTCCTACAATGAGCAGTTCTTC
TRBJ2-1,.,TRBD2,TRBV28,CASSFTRLAGADEQFF,TGTGCCAGCAGTTTCACCAGACTAGCGGGAGCGGATGAGCAGTTCTTC
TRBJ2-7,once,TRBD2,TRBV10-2,CASSLSGSLYEQYF,TGCGCCAGCAGCCTTAGCGGGAGTCTTTACGAGCAGTACTTC
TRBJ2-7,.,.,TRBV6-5,CASSYRPDSYEQYF,TGTGCCAGCAGTTACCGGCCGGATTCCTACGAGCAGTACTTC
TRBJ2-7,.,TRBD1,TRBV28,CASSAPGTGGGEQYF,TGTGCCAGCAGTGCCCCCGGGACAGGGGGTGGCGAGCAGTACTTC
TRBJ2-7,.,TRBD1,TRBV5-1,CASSDDRGAREQYF,TGCGCCAGCAGCGACGACAGGGGGGCCCGGGAGCAGTACTTC
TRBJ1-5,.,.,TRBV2,CASSDDSGGDQPQHF,TGTGCCAGTAGTGACGACTCCGGGGGGGATCAGCCCCAGCATTTT
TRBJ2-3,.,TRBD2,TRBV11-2,CASSRPGTSGYSSTDTQYF,TGTGCCAGCAGCCGACCCGGGACTAGCGGGTATTCTAGCACAGATACGCAGTATTTT